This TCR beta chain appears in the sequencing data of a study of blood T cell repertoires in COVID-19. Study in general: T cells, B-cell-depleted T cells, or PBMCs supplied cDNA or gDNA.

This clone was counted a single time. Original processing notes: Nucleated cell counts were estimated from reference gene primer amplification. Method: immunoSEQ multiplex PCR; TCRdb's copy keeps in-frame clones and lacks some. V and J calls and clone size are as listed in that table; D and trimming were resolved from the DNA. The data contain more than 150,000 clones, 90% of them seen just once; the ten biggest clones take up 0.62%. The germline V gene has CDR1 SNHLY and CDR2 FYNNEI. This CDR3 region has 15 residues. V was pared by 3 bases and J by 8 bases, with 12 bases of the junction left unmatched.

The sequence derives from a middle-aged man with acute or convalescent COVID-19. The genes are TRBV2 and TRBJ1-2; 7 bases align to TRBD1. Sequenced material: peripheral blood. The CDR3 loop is CASSEVRTGLRGYTF. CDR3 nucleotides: TGTGCCAGCAGTGAGGTGAGGACAGGCCTGCGGGGCTACACCTTC.